These 2 T cell receptor beta chains originate from one sample sequenced in a study of blood T cell repertoires in COVID-19. Profiled with immunoSEQ multiplex PCR; TCRdb holds only in-frame clones, not every one. The table lists approximately 320,000 clones, 65% to 90% of them singletons, with around 7.2% in the top ten. The sample comprised peripheral blood. These receptors all come from a human donor in a cohort sampled during active COVID-19.

The chain links TRBV25-1 to TRBJ2-7; 7 positions match TRBD1. CDR1 is MGHDK and CDR2 is SYGVNS in the germline V gene. The CDR3 spans 15 residues. J lost 4 bases, V lost 2 bases, and 8 bases had no gene match. Here the CDR3 reads CASSEPGQNQYEQYF. As DNA, the CDR3 is TGTGCCAGCAGTGAACCGGGACAGAATCAATACGAGCAGTACTTC.

The rearrangement links TRBV12-3 or TRBV12-4 to TRBJ1-1, with 8 bases identical to TRBD1. With V trimmed by 8 bases and J by 1 base, 3 bases remained unmatched. This CDR3 has 13 residues. The CDR3 nucleotides read TGTGCCAGCGCCGGGACAGGGAACACTGAAGCTTTCTTT. This encodes CASAGTGNTEAFF.